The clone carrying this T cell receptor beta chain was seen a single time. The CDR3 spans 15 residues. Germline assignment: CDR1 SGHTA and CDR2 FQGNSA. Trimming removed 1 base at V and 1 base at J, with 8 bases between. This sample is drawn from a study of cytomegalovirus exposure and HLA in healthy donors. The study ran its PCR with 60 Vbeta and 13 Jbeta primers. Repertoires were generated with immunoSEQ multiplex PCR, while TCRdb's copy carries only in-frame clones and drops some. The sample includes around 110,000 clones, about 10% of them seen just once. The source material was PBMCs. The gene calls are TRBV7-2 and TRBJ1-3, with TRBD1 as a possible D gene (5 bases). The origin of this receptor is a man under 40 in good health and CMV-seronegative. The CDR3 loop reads CASSLGAGSGNTIYF. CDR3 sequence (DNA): TGTGCCAGCAGCTTAGGGGCAGGGTCTGGAAACACCATATATTTT.